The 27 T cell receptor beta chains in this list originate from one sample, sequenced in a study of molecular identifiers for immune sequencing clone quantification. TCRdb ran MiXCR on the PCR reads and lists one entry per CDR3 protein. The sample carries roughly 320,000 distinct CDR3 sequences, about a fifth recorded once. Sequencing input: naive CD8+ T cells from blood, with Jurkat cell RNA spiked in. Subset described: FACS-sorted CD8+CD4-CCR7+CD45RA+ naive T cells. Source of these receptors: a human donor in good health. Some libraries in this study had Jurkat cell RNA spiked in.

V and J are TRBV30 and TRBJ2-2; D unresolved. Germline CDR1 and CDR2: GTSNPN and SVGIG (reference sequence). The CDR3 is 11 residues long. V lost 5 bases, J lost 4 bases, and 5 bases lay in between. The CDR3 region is CAWAITGELFF. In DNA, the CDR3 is TGTGCCTGGGCTATCACCGGGGAGCTGTTTTTT.

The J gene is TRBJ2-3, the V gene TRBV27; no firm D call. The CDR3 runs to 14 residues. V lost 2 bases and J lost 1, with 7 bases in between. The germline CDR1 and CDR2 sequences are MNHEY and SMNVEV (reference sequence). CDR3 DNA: TGTGCCAGCAGTTTAGGAGTACGCACAGATACGCAGTATTTT. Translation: CASSLGVRTDTQYF.

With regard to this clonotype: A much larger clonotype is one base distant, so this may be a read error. The CDR3 nucleotides are TGTGCCAACAGCTCCCGTGGGCATGGAAACACCATATATTTT. It yields the protein CANSSRGHGNTIYF. V gene TRBV15 combines with J gene TRBJ1-3; D is undetermined. Germline values: CDR1 LNHNV, CDR2 YYDKDF (reference sequence). CDR3 size: 14 residues.

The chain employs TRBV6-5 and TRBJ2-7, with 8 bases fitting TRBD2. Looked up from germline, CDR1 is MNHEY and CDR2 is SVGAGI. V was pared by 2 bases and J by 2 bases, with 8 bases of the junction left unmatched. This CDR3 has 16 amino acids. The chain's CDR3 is CASSYAGTRFPYEQYF. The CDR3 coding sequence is TGTGCCAGCAGTTACGCCGGGACTAGATTCCCCTACGAGCAGTACTTC.

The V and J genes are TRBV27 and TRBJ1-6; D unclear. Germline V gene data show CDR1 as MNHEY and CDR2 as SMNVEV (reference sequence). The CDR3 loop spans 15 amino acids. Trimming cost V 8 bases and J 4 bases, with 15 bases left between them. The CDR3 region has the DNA TGTGCCAGCCAAACCCGGACTGAATATAATTCACCCCTCCACTTT. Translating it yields CASQTRTEYNSPLHF.

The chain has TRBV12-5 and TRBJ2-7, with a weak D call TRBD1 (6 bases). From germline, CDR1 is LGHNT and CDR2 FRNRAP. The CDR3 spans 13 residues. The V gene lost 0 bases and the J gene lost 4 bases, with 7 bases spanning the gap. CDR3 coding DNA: TGTGCTAGTGGTTTGGTAGGGGGTTACGAGCAGTACTTC. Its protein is CASGLVGGYEQYF.

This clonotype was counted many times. CDR3 coding DNA: TGTGCCAGCAGCCAAGGGAGCTCCTATAATTCACCCCTCCACTTT. This encodes CASSQGSSYNSPLHF. V is TRBV14 and J is TRBJ1-6; D remains unclear. The V end was cut by 1 base, the J end by 0 bases, with 4 bases between. Germline V lookup: CDR1 SGHDN, CDR2 FVKESK. This CDR3 spans 15 amino acids.

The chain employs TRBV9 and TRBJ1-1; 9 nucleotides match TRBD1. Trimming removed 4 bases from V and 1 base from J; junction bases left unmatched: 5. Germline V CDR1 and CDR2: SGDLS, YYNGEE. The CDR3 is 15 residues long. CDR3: CASSTPGQGNTEAFF. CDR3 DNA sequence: TGTGCCAGCAGCACGCCGGGACAGGGGAACACTGAAGCTTTCTTT.

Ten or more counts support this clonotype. The CDR3 sequence: CASSLGGASDTQYF. DNA for the CDR3: TGTGCCAGCAGCTTAGGTGGGGCATCAGATACGCAGTATTTT. The J gene is TRBJ2-3, the V gene TRBV7-9, with D possibly TRBD1 on 5 matching bases. This CDR3 has 14 amino acids. The ends were cut back, 1 base at V and 4 bases at J, with 9 bases in the middle. CDR1 SEHNR and CDR2 FQNEAQ come from the germline V gene (reference sequence). Based on the CDR3 plus reference TRBV7-9 and TRBJ2-3, the full variable domain is DTGVSQNPRHKITKRGQNVTFRCDPISEHNRLYWYRQTLGQGPEFLTYFQNEAQLEKSRLLSDRFSAERPKGSFSTLEIQRTEQGDSAMYLCASSLGGASDTQYFGPGTRLTVL.

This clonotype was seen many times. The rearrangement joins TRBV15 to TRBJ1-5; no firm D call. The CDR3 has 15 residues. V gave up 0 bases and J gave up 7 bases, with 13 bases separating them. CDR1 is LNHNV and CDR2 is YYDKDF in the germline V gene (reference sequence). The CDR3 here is CATSRDWGGAQPQHF. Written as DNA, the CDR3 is TGTGCCACCAGCAGAGATTGGGGTGGAGCACAGCCCCAGCATTTT.

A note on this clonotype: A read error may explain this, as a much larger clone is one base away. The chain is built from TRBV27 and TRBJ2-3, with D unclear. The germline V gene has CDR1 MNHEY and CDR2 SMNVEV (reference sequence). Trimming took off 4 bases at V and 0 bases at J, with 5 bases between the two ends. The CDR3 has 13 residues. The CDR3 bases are TGTGCCAGCAGTTGGGCTAGCACAGATACGCAGTATTTT. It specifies CASSWASTDTQYF.

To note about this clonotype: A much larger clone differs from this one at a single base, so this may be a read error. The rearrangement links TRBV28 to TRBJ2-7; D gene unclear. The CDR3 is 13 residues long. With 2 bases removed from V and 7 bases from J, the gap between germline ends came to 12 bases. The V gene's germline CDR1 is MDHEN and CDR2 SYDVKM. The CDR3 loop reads CASSLSSGDEQYF. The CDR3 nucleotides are TGTGCCAGCAGTTTAAGTTCTGGGGATGAGCAGTACTTC.

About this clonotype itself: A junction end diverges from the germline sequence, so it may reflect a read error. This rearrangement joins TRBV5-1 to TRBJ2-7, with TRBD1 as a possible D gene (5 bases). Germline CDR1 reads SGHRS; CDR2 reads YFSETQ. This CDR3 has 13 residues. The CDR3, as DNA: TGCGCCAGCAGCTTTGACAGCTACTACGAGCGGTACTTC. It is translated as CASSFDSYYERYF.

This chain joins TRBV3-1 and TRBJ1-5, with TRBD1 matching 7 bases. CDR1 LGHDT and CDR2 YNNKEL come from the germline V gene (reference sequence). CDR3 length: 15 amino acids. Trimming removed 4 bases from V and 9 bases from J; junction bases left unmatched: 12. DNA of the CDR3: TGTGCCAGCAGCCCAGCCGGGACAGAGTCGGTGCCCCAGCATTTT. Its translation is CASSPAGTESVPQHF.

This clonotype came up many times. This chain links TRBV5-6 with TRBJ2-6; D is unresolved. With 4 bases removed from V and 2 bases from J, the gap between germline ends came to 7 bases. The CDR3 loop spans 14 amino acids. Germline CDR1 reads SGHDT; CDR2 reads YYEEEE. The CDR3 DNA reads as TGTGCCAGCAGCGTAGGTCCTGGGGCCAACGTCCTGACTTTC. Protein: CASSVGPGANVLTF.

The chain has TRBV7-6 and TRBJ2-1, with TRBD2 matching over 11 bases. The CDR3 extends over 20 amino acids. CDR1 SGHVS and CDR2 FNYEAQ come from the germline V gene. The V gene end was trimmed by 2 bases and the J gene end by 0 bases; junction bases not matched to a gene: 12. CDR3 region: CASSLLVGTSGSSSYNEQFF. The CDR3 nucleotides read TGTGCCAGCAGCTTATTAGTTGGGACTAGCGGTTCGAGCTCCTACAATGAGCAGTTCTTC. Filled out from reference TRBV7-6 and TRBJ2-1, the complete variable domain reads GAGVSQSPRYKVTKRGQDVALRCDPISGHVSLYWYRQALGQGPEFLTYFNYEAQQDKSGLPNDRFSAERPEGSISTLTIQRTEQRDSAMYRCASSLLVGTSGSSSYNEQFFGPGTRLTVL.

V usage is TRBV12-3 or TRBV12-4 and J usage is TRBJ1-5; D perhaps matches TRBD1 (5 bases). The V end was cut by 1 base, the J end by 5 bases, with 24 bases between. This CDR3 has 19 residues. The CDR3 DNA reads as TGTGCCAGCAGTTTAGGTGATATTTATCGGGACGCAGGCGATCAGCCCCAGCATTTT. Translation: CASSLGDIYRDAGDQPQHF.

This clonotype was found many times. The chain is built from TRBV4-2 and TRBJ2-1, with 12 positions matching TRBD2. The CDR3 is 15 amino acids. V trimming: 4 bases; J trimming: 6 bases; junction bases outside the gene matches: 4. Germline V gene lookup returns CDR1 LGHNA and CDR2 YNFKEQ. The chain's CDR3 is CASSPGLAGRNEQFF. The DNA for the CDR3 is TGTGCCAGCAGCCCTGGACTAGCGGGACGCAATGAGCAGTTCTTC.

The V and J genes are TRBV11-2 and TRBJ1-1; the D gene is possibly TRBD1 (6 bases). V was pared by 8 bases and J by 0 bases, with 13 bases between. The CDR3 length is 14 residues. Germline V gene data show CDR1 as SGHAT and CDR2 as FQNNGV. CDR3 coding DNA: TGTGCCAGCCTAGGGGGGGGAATGAACACTGAAGCTTTCTTT. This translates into CASLGGGMNTEAFF.

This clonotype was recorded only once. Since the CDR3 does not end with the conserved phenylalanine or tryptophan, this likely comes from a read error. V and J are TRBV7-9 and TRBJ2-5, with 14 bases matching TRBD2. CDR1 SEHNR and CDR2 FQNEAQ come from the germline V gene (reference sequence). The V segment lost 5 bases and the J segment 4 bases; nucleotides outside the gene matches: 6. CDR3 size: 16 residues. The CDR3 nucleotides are TGTGCCAGCAGCGGGGGACTAGCGGGAGTGTCAGAGACCCAGTACTCC. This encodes CASSGGLAGVSETQYS.

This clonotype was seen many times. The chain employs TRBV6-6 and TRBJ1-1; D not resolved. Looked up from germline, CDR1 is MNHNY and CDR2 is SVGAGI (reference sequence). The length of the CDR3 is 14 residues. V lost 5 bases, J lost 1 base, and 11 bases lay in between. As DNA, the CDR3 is TGTGCCAGCAGTCAGACGGTAACGAACACTGAAGCTTTCTTT. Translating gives CASSQTVTNTEAFF.

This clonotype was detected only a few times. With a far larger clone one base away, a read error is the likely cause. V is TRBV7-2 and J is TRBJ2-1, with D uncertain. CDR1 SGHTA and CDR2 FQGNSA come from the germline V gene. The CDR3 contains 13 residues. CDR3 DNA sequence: TGTGCCAGCAGCTTAGATTCCTACAATGAGCAGCTCTTC. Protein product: CASSLDSYNEQLF. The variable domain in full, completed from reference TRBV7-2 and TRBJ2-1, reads GAGVSQSPSNKVTEKGKDVELRCDPISGHTALYWYRQSLGQGLEFLIYFQGNSAPDKSGLPSDRFSAERTGGSVSTLTIQRTQQEDSAVYLCASSLDSYNEQLFGPGTRLTVL.

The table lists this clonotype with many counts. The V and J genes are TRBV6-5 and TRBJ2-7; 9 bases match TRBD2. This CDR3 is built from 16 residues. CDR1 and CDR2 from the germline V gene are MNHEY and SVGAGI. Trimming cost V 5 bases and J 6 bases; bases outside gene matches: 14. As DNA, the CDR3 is TGTGCCAGCAGTGATCATAGCGGGAGCCCCGTCTTCGAGCAGTACTTC. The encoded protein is CASSDHSGSPVFEQYF.

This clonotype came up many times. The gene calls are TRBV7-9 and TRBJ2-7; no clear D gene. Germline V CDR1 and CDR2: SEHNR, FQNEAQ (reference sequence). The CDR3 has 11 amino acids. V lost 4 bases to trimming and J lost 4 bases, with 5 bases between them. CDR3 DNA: TGTGCCAGCAGCTCTCAGTACGAGCAGTACTTC. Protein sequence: CASSSQYEQYF.

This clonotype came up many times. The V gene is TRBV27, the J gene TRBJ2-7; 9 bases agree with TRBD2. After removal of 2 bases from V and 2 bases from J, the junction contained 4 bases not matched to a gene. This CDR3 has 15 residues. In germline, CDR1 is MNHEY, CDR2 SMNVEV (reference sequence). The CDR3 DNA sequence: TGTGCCAGCAGTTTACGGAGCGGGGGGACCTACGAGCAGTACTTC. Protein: CASSLRSGGTYEQYF.

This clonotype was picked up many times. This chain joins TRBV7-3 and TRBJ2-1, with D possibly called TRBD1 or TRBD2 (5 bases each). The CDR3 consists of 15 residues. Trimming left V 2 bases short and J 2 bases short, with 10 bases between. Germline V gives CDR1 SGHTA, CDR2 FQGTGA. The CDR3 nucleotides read TGTGCCAGCAGCTTATTGGGGGACCCCTACAATGAGCAGTTCTTC. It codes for CASSLLGDPYNEQFF.

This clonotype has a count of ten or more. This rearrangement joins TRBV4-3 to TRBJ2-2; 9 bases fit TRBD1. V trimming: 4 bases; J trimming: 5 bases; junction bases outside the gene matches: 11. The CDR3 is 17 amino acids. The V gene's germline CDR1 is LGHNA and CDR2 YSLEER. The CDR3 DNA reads TGCGCCAGCAGCCCATCTACCGGGACAGGGAGAACCGGGGAGCTGTTTTTT. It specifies CASSPSTGTGRTGELFF.